A single TCR beta chain is shown here with its context. The target of this receptor is not known. No much larger clone exists at a distance of one base, and base qualities are not known. The data are from a study of blood T cell repertoires in COVID-19 (dated by TCRdb to the early 2020s). Turning to the overall study: Samples from collaborators originated in the United States, Italy and Spain and spanned both the acute and convalescent phases of COVID-19. The material from the prospective study consisted of cDNA or gDNA derived from T cells, B-cell-depleted T cells, or PBMCs. Deeply sampled blood TCRbeta repertoires from subjects exposed to, actively infected with, or recovered from COVID-19 were included in the dataset. The repertoires were made available in a free public database intended to serve as a resource for research on the immune response to SARS-CoV-2. The samples were drawn from the first 160 participants of the ongoing ImmuneRACE study and from 950 to 1,500 subjects provided by 6 global collaborators. A de-identified subject ID, COVID-19 status, age in years and sex were almost always included in the sample metadata. Where available, HLA class I and class II types were taken from metadata supplied by the sample provider and were not determined by assay-based typing. The study at large found these results: Clinical and demographic metadata were provided uncurated, with the amount varying by source and participant.

From cysteine to phenylalanine, the CDR3 is 13 amino acids long. This entry keeps only the CDR3 DNA: 39 bases, framed from base 1. As encoded in the germline V gene, CDR1 is SQVTM while CDR2 is ANQGSEA. V is pruned by 8 bases and J by 6 bases, leaving 13 bases of the junction without a gene match. At one collaborating source in Seattle, patients were enrolled during active infection and were followed longitudinally through the course of disease. Each collaborating institution followed its own protocols to collect whole blood in K2EDTA tubes. Collaborator samples were shipped for TCRbeta analysis as frozen whole blood, isolated PBMCs, or DNA extracted from either sample type. TCRbeta CDR3 regions were amplified from genomic DNA using the immunoSEQ Assay, a bias-controlled multiplex PCR. Turning to the authors' computational methods: The number of nucleated cells in each sample was estimated from the amplification of reference gene primers within the assay. To quantify the absolute abundance of each unique TCRbeta CDR3 rearrangement, sequence reads were collapsed and filtered. For each sample, productive Simpson clonality was calculated as the square root of Simpson's diversity index across productive rearrangements. Entries here come from immuneACCESS through TCRdb and include only in-frame sequences with V and J called. Some clones fail to appear in such tables; in the studies checked, an unresolved V gene covers under half of the shortfall, and the cause of the remainder is unknown. From that table come the V and J calls and clone size; the DNA was used to work out D and trimming. The sample table contains around 120,000 clones; only one count was recorded for around 90% of them. The ten largest clones represent around 4% of the sample.

The specimen was peripheral blood. This TCR was sampled from a woman aged 55-69 years with COVID-19, enrolled during active disease. This chain joins TRBV29-1 to TRBJ2-7; TRBD2 agrees with 7 junctional bases. The DNA reads TGCAGCTACTCCGTGGGAGGGCTCGGCGAGCAGTACTTC. The translation is CSYSVGGLGEQYF.